This T cell receptor beta chain was recovered during a study of blood T cell repertoires in COVID-19. The wider study: Acute and convalescent COVID-19 samples came from the United States, Italy and Spain. The cDNA or gDNA used as material had been derived from T cells, B-cell-depleted T cells, or PBMCs.

This clone has more than one count but fewer than ten. Trimming removed 8 bases from V and 1 base from J, with 12 bases in between. Per germline, CDR1 MNHEY and CDR2 SMNVEV (reference sequence). The CDR3 has 14 residues. Authors' methods: Amplification of reference gene primers provided the estimated nucleated cell counts. Clones were sequenced by immunoSEQ multiplex PCR, and TCRdb holds only the in-frame ones, with some missing. That table supplies the V and J calls and clone size; D and trimming were determined from the DNA. The table shows about 59,000 clones, with about 90% occurring only once. The V gene is TRBV27, the J gene TRBJ1-5; TRBD1 is a possible D gene (5 bases). Sequencing was done on a sample of peripheral blood. This receptor was obtained from an older man in a cohort sampled during active COVID-19. Written as DNA, the CDR3 is TGTGCCAGCGGCCCTCGGGGGAGCAATCAGCCCCAGCATTTT. Its translation: CASGPRGSNQPQHF.